These T cell receptor beta chains were read from a single sample in a study of blood T cell repertoires in COVID-19. Here immunoSEQ multiplex PCR was the method, and the copy in TCRdb shows in-frame clones only, minus some. The repertoire includes around 270,000 clones, 75% to 90% of them detected once, and roughly 0.8% sits in the top ten. The sequencing input was peripheral blood. The receptors originated from a man between 25 and 39 years old with acute or convalescent COVID-19. The conserved cysteine and the conserved F or W are not part of the CDR3 here. The order of the fields is J gene, D gene, V gene, CDR3 protein. A D gene is named only where the DNA matches it firmly.

J gene: TRBJ2-7
D gene: TRBD2
V gene: TRBV4-1
CDR3 protein: ASSQGGLAGDSVDEQY

J gene: TRBJ2-5
D gene: TRBD1
V gene: TRBV5-4
CDR3 protein: ASSSGQGRQETQY

J gene: TRBJ2-7
D gene: TRBD1
V gene: TRBV5-1
CDR3 protein: ASSLRGQGAGEQY

J gene: TRBJ1-2
D gene: NA
V gene: TRBV6-5
CDR3 protein: ASSYEHRPNYGYT

J gene: TRBJ2-3
D gene: TRBD1
V gene: TRBV5-1
CDR3 protein: ASSSGQGVDTQY

J gene: TRBJ1-1
D gene: NA
V gene: TRBV2
CDR3 protein: ASSESLFLNTEAF

J gene: TRBJ2-1
D gene: TRBD2
V gene: TRBV5-5
CDR3 protein: ASSLASGRVEQF

J gene: TRBJ2-5
D gene: TRBD2
V gene: TRBV6-5
CDR3 protein: ASVQRGIQETQY

J gene: TRBJ2-1
D gene: TRBD2
V gene: TRBV5-1
CDR3 protein: ASSLQKLAGGEQF

J gene: TRBJ2-5
D gene: TRBD2
V gene: TRBV2
CDR3 protein: ASRNRLAVQRAQY

J gene: TRBJ1-2
D gene: NA
V gene: TRBV5-4
CDR3 protein: ASSPDSLNYGYT

J gene: TRBJ2-5
D gene: TRBD1
V gene: TRBV6-6
CDR3 protein: ASSPGQGFKETQY

J gene: TRBJ2-7
D gene: NA
V gene: TRBV7-8
CDR3 protein: ASSLGGRYEQY

J gene: TRBJ2-2
D gene: NA
V gene: TRBV5-1
CDR3 protein: ASSPYVVPGNGELF

J gene: TRBJ1-2
D gene: NA
V gene: TRBV7-9
CDR3 protein: ASSSRVGYT

J gene: TRBJ1-5
D gene: NA
V gene: TRBV7-9
CDR3 protein: ASSPWGRDNQPQH

J gene: TRBJ1-1
D gene: TRBD1
V gene: TRBV7-8
CDR3 protein: ASSSHRGDRNRGDTEAF

J gene: TRBJ2-7
D gene: TRBD2
V gene: TRBV7-2
CDR3 protein: ASSYRLAGPVYEQY

J gene: TRBJ1-2
D gene: NA
V gene: TRBV5-8
CDR3 protein: ASSWGFYGYT

J gene: TRBJ1-1
D gene: NA
V gene: TRBV7-2
CDR3 protein: ASSLRLEGRSAF

J gene: TRBJ1-6
D gene: TRBD1
V gene: TRBV28
CDR3 protein: ASSPGTAANSPLH

J gene: TRBJ1-5
D gene: TRBD1
V gene: TRBV5-6
CDR3 protein: ASSLTRQGPYSNQPQH

J gene: TRBJ1-5
D gene: NA
V gene: TRBV5-8
CDR3 protein: ASSFSGDQPQH

J gene: TRBJ2-5
D gene: TRBD2
V gene: TRBV5-1
CDR3 protein: ASSPAGTRPQETQY

J gene: TRBJ1-2
D gene: TRBD1
V gene: TRBV28
CDR3 protein: ASSSAQGTYGYT

J gene: TRBJ1-5
D gene: NA
V gene: TRBV20-1
CDR3 protein: SASKAGDSNQPQH

J gene: TRBJ1-1
D gene: NA
V gene: TRBV20-1
CDR3 protein: SASLEPTEAF

J gene: TRBJ1-2
D gene: NA
V gene: TRBV5-5
CDR3 protein: ASSYNRLGYT

J gene: TRBJ2-1
D gene: NA
V gene: TRBV5-4
CDR3 protein: ASSSGQSDEQF

J gene: TRBJ2-3
D gene: NA
V gene: TRBV5-1
CDR3 protein: ASSLGMRLSKGRGHTDTQY

J gene: TRBJ1-4
D gene: NA
V gene: TRBV28
CDR3 protein: ASSFSGGGGKLF

J gene: TRBJ1-1
D gene: NA
V gene: TRBV27
CDR3 protein: ASGLGGPEAF

J gene: TRBJ1-3
D gene: NA
V gene: TRBV3-1/TRBV3-2
CDR3 protein: ASSQAVIPGNTIY

J gene: TRBJ2-3
D gene: NA
V gene: TRBV5-6
CDR3 protein: ASSLAEGGTDTQY

J gene: TRBJ2-3
D gene: NA
V gene: TRBV2
CDR3 protein: ASSGGQGRKDTQY

J gene: TRBJ2-1
D gene: TRBD2
V gene: TRBV5-1
CDR3 protein: ASSLGASAGGYNEQF

J gene: TRBJ1-5
D gene: TRBD1
V gene: TRBV19
CDR3 protein: ASSTGTGNQPQH

J gene: TRBJ2-7
D gene: TRBD1
V gene: TRBV12-3/TRBV12-4
CDR3 protein: ASSTTGAYEQY

J gene: TRBJ2-1
D gene: NA
V gene: TRBV28
CDR3 protein: ASTPWASSSYNEQF

J gene: TRBJ2-1
D gene: NA
V gene: TRBV4-2
CDR3 protein: ASSPPSASNEQF

J gene: TRBJ1-2
D gene: NA
V gene: TRBV2
CDR3 protein: ASSGVWSYGYT

J gene: TRBJ2-3
D gene: NA
V gene: TRBV4-2
CDR3 protein: ASSSRLSTDTQY

J gene: TRBJ1-5
D gene: TRBD1
V gene: TRBV19
CDR3 protein: ASSFQGALQPQH

J gene: TRBJ2-2
D gene: TRBD2
V gene: TRBV5-5
CDR3 protein: ASNKGLAVSTGELF

J gene: TRBJ2-2
D gene: TRBD2
V gene: TRBV9
CDR3 protein: ASSPGLAGARNTGELF

J gene: TRBJ1-6
D gene: TRBD1
V gene: TRBV13
CDR3 protein: ASSPGTGLKSPLH

J gene: TRBJ1-5
D gene: NA
V gene: TRBV2
CDR3 protein: ASSEATDDQPQH

J gene: TRBJ2-3
D gene: TRBD1
V gene: TRBV24-1
CDR3 protein: ATSDPGQAPDTQY

J gene: TRBJ1-1
D gene: NA
V gene: TRBV6-5
CDR3 protein: ASSKQAGVGAC

J gene: TRBJ2-7
D gene: TRBD1
V gene: TRBV4-2
CDR3 protein: ASSQPWGQDEQY

J gene: TRBJ1-4
D gene: NA
V gene: TRBV4-1
CDR3 protein: ASSPYHQDGGNEKLF

J gene: TRBJ1-6
D gene: NA
V gene: TRBV2
CDR3 protein: ASSRTGNLSPLH

J gene: TRBJ1-3
D gene: NA
V gene: TRBV7-6
CDR3 protein: ASSLDLSSGNTIY

J gene: TRBJ1-4
D gene: NA
V gene: TRBV27
CDR3 protein: ASSLKPTNEKLF

J gene: TRBJ1-5
D gene: TRBD1
V gene: TRBV5-3
CDR3 protein: ARSSSRTGLSNQPQH

J gene: TRBJ1-2
D gene: NA
V gene: TRBV27
CDR3 protein: ASSLEPRSYGYT

J gene: TRBJ1-2
D gene: NA
V gene: TRBV5-6
CDR3 protein: ASSFGGRLSDGYT

J gene: TRBJ1-3
D gene: NA
V gene: TRBV5-1
CDR3 protein: ASTSGGQTGNTIY

J gene: TRBJ1-5
D gene: NA
V gene: TRBV1
CDR3 protein: TSSLLWTADQPQH